This T cell receptor (beta chain) emerged from a study of T cell responses to AZD1222 COVID-19 vaccine. Trimming shortened V by 5 bases and J by 0 bases, and 11 bases separated the two germline ends. The length of the CDR3 is 16 residues. CDR1 and CDR2 from the germline V gene are LNHDA and SQIVND (reference sequence). The study's findings and limits: Per reports, nearly half of all spike-specific TCRs target regions that are unmutated in variants. Spike-specific TCR breadth and depth grew following two AZD1222 doses.

This clone was seen once. Its matching antigen is unknown. Here immunoSEQ multiplex PCR was the method, and the copy in TCRdb shows in-frame clones only, minus some. This table has 100,000 or so clones, about 80% appearing once. The gene calls are TRBV19 and TRBJ2-6; D unresolved. The sequence was obtained from an adult in good health. Sample: peripheral blood, taken on day 0 of AZD1222 vaccination. In DNA, the CDR3 is TGTGCCAGTAGTTGGGGTGCGACCTCTGGGGCCAACGTCCTGACTTTC. It encodes CASSWGATSGANVLTF. Based on the CDR3 plus reference TRBV19 and TRBJ2-6, the full variable domain is DGGITQSPKYLFRKEGQNVTLSCEQNLNHDAMYWYRQDPGQGLRLIYYSQIVNDFQKGDIAEGYSVSREKKESFPLTVTSAQKNPTAFYLCASSWGATSGANVLTFGAGSRLTVL.